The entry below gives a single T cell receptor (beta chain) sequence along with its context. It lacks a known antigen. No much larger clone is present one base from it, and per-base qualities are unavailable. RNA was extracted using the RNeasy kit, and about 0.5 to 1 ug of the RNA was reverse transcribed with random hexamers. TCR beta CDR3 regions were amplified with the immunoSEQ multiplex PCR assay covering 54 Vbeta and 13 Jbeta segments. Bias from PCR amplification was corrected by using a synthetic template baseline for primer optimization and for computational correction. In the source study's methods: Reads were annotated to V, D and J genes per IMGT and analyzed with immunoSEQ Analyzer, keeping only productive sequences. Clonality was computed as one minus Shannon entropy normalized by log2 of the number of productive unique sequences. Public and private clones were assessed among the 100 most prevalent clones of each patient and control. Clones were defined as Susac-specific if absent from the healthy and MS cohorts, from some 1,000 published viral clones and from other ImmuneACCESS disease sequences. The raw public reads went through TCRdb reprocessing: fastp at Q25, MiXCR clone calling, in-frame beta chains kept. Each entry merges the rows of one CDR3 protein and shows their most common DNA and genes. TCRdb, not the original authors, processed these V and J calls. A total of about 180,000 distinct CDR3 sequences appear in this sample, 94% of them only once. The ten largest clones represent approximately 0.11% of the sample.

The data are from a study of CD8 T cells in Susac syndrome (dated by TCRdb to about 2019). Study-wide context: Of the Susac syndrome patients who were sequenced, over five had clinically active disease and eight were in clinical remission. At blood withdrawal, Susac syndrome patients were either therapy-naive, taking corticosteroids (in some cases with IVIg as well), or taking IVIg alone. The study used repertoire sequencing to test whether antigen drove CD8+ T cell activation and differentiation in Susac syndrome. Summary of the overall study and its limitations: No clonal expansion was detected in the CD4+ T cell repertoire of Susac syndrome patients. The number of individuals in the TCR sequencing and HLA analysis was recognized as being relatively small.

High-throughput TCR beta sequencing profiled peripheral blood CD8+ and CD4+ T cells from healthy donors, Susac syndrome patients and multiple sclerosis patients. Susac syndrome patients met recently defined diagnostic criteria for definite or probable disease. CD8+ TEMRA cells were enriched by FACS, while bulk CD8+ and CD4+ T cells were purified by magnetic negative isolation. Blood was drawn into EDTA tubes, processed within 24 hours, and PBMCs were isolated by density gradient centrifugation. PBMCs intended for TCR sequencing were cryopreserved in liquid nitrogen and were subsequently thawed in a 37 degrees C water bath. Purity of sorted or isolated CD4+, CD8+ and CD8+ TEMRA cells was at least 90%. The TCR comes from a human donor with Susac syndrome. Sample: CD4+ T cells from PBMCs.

The CDR3 protein is CSTRSLNTEAFF. In nucleotide form, the sequence is TGCAGTACCCGCAGCCTGAACACTGAAGCTTTCTTT. The chain is encoded by TRBV20-1 joined to TRBJ1-1; the D gene is unclear. Taken from the germline V gene (reference sequence), the CDR1 and CDR2 loops are DFQATT and SNEGSKA. The CDR3 spans 12 residues, from the cysteine through the phenylalanine. Just CDR3 DNA is preserved here, 36 bases in frame from base 1. The V and J ends are trimmed by 8 bases and 0 bases, leaving 10 bases between them.